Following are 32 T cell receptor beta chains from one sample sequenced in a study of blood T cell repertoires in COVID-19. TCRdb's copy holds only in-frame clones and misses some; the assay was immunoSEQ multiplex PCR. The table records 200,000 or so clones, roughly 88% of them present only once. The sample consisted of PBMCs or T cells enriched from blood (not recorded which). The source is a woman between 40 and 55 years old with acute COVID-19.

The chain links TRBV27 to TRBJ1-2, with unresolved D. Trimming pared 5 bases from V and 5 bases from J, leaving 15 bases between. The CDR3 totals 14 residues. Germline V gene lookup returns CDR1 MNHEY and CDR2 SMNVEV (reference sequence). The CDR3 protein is CASSPAHSFYGYTF. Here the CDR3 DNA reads TGTGCCAGCAGTCCTGCGCACTCCTTTTATGGCTACACCTTC.

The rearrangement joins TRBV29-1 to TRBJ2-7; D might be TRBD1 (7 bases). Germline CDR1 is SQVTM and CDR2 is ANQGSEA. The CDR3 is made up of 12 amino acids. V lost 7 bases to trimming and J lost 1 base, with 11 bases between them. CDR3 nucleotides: TGCAGCGGACAGGGACTTTCCTACGAGCAGTACTTC. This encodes CSGQGLSYEQYF.

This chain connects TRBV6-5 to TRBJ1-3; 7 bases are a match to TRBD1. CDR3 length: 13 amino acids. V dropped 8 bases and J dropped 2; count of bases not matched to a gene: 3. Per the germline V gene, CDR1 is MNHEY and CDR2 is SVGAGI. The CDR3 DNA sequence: TGTGCCAGCCAGGGGGTTACTGGAAACACCATATATTTT. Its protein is CASQGVTGNTIYF.

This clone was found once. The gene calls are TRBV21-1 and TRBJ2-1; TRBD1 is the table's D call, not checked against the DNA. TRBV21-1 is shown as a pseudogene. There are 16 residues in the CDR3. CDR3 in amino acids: CASSKGEGGAFNEQFF. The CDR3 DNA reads TGTGCCAGCAGCAAAGGGGAAGGGGGCGCATTCAATGAGCAGTTCTTC.

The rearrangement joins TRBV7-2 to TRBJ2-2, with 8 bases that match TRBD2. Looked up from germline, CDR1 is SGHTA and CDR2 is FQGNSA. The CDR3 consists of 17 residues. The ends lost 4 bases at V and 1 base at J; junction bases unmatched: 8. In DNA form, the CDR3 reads TGTGCCAGCAGCTCCCCGGGAGGGCCGGGGAACACCGGGGAGCTGTTTTTT. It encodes CASSSPGGPGNTGELFF.

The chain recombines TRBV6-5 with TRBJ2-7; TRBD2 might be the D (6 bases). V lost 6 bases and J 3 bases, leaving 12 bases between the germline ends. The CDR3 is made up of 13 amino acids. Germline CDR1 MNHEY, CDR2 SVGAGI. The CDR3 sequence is CASSGWRGYEQYV. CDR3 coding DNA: TGTGCCAGCAGCGGCTGGCGGGGCTACGAGCAGTACGTC.

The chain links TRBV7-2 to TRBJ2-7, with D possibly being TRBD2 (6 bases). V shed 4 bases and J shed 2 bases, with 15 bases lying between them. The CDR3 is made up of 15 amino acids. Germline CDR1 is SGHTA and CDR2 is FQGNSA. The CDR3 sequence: CASSSRSSGAYEQYF. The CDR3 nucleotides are TGTGCCAGCAGCTCCCGTAGTAGCGGCGCCTACGAGCAGTACTTC.

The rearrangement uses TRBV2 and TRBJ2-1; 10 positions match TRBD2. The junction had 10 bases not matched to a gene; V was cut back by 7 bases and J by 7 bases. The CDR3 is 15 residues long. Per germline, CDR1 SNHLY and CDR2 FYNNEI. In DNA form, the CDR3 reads TGTGCCAGCAACCTCGAGCTTAGCGGGGGGAATGAGCAGTTCTTC. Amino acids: CASNLELSGGNEQFF.

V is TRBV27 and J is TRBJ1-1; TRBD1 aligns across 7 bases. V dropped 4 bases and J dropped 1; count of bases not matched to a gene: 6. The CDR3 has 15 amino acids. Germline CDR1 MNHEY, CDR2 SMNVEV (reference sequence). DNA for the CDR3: TGTGCCAGCAGTTGGGCCTCAGGGGGGAACACTGAAGCTTTCTTT. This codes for CASSWASGGNTEAFF.

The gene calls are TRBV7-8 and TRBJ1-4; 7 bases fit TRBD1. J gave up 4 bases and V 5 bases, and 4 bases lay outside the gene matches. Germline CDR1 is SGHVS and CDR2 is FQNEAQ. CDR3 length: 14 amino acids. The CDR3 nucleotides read TGTGCCAGCAGCCTCCGGGACAGTAATGAAAAACTGTTTTTT. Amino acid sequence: CASSLRDSNEKLFF.

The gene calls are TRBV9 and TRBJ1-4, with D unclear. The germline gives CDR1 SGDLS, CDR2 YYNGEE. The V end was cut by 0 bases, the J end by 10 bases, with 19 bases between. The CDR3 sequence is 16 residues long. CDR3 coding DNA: TGTGCCAGCAGCGTAGAGTCAGGCGGTAACAGCGGAAAACTGTTTTTT. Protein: CASSVESGGNSGKLFF.

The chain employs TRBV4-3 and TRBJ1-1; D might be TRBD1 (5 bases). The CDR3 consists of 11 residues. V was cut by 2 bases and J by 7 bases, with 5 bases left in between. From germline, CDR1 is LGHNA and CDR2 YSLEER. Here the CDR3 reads CASSQQGEAFF. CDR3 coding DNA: TGCGCCAGCAGCCAACAGGGTGAAGCTTTCTTT.

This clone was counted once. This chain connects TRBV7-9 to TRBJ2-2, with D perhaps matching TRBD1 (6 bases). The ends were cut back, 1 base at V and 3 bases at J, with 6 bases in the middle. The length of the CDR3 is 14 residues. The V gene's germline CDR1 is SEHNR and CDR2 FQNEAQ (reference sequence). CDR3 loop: CASSLEGDTGELFF. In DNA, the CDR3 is TGTGCCAGCAGCTTAGAGGGGGACACCGGGGAGCTGTTTTTT. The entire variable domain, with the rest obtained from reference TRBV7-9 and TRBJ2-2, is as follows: DTGVSQNPRHKITKRGQNVTFRCDPISEHNRLYWYRQTLGQGPEFLTYFQNEAQLEKSRLLSDRFSAERPKGSFSTLEIQRTEQGDSAMYLCASSLEGDTGELFFGEGSRLTVL.

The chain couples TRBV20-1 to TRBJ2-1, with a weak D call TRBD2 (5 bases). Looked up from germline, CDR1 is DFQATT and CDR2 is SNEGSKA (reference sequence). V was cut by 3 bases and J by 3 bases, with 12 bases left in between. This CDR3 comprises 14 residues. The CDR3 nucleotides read TGCAGTGCTAGTACGGGAAGGGACTACAATGAGCAGTTCTTC. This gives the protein CSASTGRDYNEQFF.

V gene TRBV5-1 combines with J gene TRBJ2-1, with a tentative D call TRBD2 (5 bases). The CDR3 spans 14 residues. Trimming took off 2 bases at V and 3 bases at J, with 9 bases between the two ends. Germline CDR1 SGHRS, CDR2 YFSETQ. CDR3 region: CASSFGGNYNEQFF. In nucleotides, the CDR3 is TGCGCCAGCAGCTTTGGAGGAAACTACAATGAGCAGTTCTTC.

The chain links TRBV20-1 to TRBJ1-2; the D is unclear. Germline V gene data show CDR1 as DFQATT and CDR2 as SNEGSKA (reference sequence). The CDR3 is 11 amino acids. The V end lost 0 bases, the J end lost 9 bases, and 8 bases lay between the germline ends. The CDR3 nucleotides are TGCAGTGCTAGAGATCAGAGGCGCTACACCTTC. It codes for CSARDQRRYTF.

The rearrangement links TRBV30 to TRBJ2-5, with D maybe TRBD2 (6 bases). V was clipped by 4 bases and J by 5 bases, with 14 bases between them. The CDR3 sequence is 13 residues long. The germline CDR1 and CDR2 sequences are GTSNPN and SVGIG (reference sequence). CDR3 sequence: CAWNGGLRETQYF. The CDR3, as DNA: TGTGCCTGGAATGGGGGACTTCGGGAGACCCAGTACTTC.

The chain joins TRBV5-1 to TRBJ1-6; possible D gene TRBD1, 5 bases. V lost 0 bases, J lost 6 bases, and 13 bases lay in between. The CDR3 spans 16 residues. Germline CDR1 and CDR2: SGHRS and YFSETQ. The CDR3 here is CASSLGQPPGNSPLHF. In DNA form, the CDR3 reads TGCGCCAGCAGCTTGGGACAGCCACCGGGTAATTCACCCCTCCACTTT.

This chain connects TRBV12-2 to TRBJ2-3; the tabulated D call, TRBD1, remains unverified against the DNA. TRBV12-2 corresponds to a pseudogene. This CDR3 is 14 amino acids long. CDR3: CASRPRGFPDTQYF. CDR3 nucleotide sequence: TGTGCAAGTCGCCCCAGGGGGTTCCCAGATACGCAGTATTTT.

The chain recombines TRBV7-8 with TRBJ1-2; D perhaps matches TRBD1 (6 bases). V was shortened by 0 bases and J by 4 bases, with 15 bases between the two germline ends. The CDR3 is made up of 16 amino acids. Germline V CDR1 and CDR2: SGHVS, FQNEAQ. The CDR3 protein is CASSLAGGGSLYGYTF. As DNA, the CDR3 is TGTGCCAGCAGCTTAGCCGGGGGGGGCTCACTCTATGGCTACACCTTC.

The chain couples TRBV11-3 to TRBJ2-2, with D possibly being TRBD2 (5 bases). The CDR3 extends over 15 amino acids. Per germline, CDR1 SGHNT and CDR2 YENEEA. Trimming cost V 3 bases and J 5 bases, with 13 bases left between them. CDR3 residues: CASSFRTSGTGELFF. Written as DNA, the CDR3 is TGTGCCAGCAGCTTCCGCACTAGTGGGACCGGGGAGCTGTTTTTT.

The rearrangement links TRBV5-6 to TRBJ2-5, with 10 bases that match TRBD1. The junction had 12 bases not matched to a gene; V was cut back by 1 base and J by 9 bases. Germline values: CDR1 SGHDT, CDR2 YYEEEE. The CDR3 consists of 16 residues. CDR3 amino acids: CASSLIRDRGGVAQYF. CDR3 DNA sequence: TGTGCCAGCAGCTTGATTCGGGACAGGGGTGGGGTGGCCCAGTACTTC.

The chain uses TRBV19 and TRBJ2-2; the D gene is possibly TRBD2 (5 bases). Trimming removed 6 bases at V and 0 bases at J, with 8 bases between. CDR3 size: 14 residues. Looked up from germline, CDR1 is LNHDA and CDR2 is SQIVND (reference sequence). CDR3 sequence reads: CASRLDSNTGELFF. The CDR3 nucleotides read TGTGCCAGTAGGCTGGACTCGAACACCGGGGAGCTGTTTTTT.

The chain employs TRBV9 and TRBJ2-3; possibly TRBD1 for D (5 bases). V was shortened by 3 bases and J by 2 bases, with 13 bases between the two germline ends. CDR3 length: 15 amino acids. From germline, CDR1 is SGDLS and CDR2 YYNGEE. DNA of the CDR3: TGTGCCAGCAGCGCGCAGGGTAGGGACACAGATACGCAGTATTTT. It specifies CASSAQGRDTDTQYF.

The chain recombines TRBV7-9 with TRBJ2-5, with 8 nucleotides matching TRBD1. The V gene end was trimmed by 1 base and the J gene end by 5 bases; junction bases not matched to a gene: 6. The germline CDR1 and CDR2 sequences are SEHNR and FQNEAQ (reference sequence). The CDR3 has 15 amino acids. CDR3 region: CASSLVAGGAETQYF. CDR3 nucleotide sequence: TGTGCCAGCAGCTTAGTGGCAGGGGGCGCCGAGACCCAGTACTTC.

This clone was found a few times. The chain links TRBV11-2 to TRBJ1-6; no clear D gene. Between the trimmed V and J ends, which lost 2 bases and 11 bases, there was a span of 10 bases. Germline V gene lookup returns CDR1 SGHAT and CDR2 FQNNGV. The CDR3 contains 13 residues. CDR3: CASSLFGETPLHF. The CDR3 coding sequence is TGTGCCAGCAGCTTATTCGGGGAGACACCCCTCCACTTT.

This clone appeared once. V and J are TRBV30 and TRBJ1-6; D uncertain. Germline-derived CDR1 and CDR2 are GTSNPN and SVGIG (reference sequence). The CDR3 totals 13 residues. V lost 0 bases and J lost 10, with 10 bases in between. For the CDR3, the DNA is TGTGCCTGGAGTGTAGAGGGTTTCTCACCCCTCCACTTT. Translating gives CAWSVEGFSPLHF.

CDR3 loop: CASSYNRGAQPQHF. In DNA form, the CDR3 reads TGTGCCAGCAGTTACAACAGGGGCGCTCAGCCCCAGCATTTT. This chain uses TRBV6-5 with TRBJ1-5; TRBD1 aligns across 7 bases. Germline CDR1 MNHEY, CDR2 SVGAGI. The V segment lost 2 bases and the J segment 6 bases; nucleotides outside the gene matches: 4. The CDR3 has 14 amino acids.

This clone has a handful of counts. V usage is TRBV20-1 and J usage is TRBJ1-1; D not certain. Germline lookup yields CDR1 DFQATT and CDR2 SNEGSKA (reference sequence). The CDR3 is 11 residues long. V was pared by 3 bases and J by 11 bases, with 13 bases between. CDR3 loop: CSASLGREAFF. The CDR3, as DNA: TGCAGTGCTAGTCTAGGCCGCGAGGCTTTCTTT.

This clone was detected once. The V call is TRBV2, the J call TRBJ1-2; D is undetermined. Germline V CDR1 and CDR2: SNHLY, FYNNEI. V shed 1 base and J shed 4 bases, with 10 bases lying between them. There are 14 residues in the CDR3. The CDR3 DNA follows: TGTGCCAGCAGTGAAGTAACGGGGAGCTATGGCTACACCTTC. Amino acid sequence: CASSEVTGSYGYTF.

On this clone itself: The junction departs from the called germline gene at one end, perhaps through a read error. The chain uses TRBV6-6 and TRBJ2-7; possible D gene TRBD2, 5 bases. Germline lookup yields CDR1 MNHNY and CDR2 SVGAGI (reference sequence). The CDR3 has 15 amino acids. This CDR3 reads CASSYSRSGSSEQYF. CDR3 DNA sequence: TGTGCCAGCAGTTACTCGAGGTCGGGGTCCTCCGAGCAGTACTTC.

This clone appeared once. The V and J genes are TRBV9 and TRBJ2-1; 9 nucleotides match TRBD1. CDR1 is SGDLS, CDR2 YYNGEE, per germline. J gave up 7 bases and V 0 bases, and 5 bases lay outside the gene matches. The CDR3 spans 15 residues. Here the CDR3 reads CASSVGTGDRNEQFF. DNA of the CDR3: TGTGCCAGCAGCGTAGGGACAGGGGATAGGAATGAGCAGTTCTTC.